These 13 T cell receptor beta chains originate from one sample sequenced in a study of CD4+ T cells in melanoma (dated by TCRdb to the early 2020s). The library was made by the immunoSEQ multiplex PCR assay. TCRdb stores this immuneACCESS table with in-frame sequences only. Part of the clones is absent; in the studies checked, under half of the shortfall reflects unresolved V genes, and no reason is known for the rest. Here the sample has just under 10,000 clones; about 66% occur a single time. The ten largest clones capture less than 20% of the sample. Specimen: cells from a culture (not recorded whether cultured in vitro). The receptors here all came from a human donor with melanoma.

The genes are TRBV11-2 and TRBJ1-2; D might be TRBD1 (5 bases). CDR3 size: 15 residues. The V gene lost 3 bases and the J gene lost 2 bases, with 13 bases spanning the gap. The V gene's germline CDR1 is SGHAT and CDR2 FQNNGV. The CDR3 sequence is CASSFMDKGNYGYTF. The DNA of the CDR3 is TGTGCCAGCAGCTTCATGGACAAGGGGAACTATGGCTACACCTTC.

This chain connects TRBV9 to TRBJ1-4; unclear D gene. The CDR3 covers 14 residues. V lost 2 bases and J lost 5, with 10 bases in between. CDR1 and CDR2 from the germline V gene are SGDLS and YYNGEE. Written as DNA, the CDR3 is TGTGCCAGCAGCGTCGGGATGATGAATGAAAAACTGTTTTTT. Translated, it gives CASSVGMMNEKLFF.

There are a few counts of this clone. The chain combines TRBV6-1 with TRBJ1-6; D is unclear. CDR1 and CDR2 (germline): MNHNS, SASEGT. The CDR3 is made up of 16 amino acids. V was trimmed by 2 bases and J by 3 bases, leaving 11 bases between them. The CDR3 reads CASSEKVWFYNSPLHF. CDR3 DNA: TGTGCCAGCAGTGAAAAAGTTTGGTTCTATAATTCACCCCTCCACTTT.

In this sample, this clone is large. V gene TRBV19 combines with J gene TRBJ1-6; TRBD1 might be the D (6 bases). V shed 6 bases and J shed 10 bases, with 13 bases lying between them. The CDR3 spans 13 residues. Germline CDR1 reads LNHDA; CDR2 reads SQIVND (reference sequence). CDR3 protein: CASSYREDSPLHF. DNA for the CDR3: TGTGCCAGTAGCTACAGGGAGGACTCACCCCTCCACTTT.

The rearrangement links TRBV2 to TRBJ2-2, with no clear D. This CDR3 comprises 15 residues. V lost 4 bases and J 3 bases, leaving 12 bases between the germline ends. In germline, CDR1 is SNHLY, CDR2 FYNNEI. In nucleotides, the CDR3 is TGTGCCAGCAGTGTCGGGTATACCTACACCGGGGAGCTGTTTTTT. This encodes CASSVGYTYTGELFF.

The chain recombines TRBV4-2 with TRBJ2-3, with 15 bases identical to TRBD2. The J segment lost 5 bases and the V segment lost 3 bases, leaving 6 bases of the junction unmatched. Looked up from germline, CDR1 is LGHNA and CDR2 is YNFKEQ. This CDR3 comprises 17 residues. CDR3 coding DNA: TGTGCCAGCAGCCAGCCGGGACTAGCGGGGGGAAGAGATACGCAGTATTTT. Protein product: CASSQPGLAGGRDTQYF.

This clone is large by share. This chain links TRBV4-2 with TRBJ1-4, with a weak D call TRBD1 (6 bases). The V end lost 7 bases, the J end lost 6 bases, and 18 bases lay between the germline ends. Germline V gives CDR1 LGHNA, CDR2 YNFKEQ. The CDR3 covers 15 residues. The CDR3 bases are TGTGCCAGCACCCACCGACAGGCCGAGGATGAAAAACTGTTTTTT. The encoded protein is CASTHRQAEDEKLFF.

This chain uses TRBV25-1 with TRBJ1-2; 8 nucleotides match TRBD1. The germline gives CDR1 MGHDK, CDR2 SYGVNS. This CDR3 spans 14 amino acids. Unmatched junction bases numbered 4, after V lost 5 bases and J lost 2 bases. The CDR3 spells CASSRTGLNYGYTF. CDR3 DNA sequence: TGTGCCAGCAGTCGGACAGGGTTAAACTATGGCTACACCTTC.

The gene calls are TRBV30 and TRBJ2-5, with 7 nucleotides matching TRBD2. The ends lost 2 bases at V and 1 base at J; junction bases unmatched: 7. Germline CDR1 and CDR2: GTSNPN and SVGIG (reference sequence). The CDR3 is 15 residues long. As DNA, the CDR3 is TGTGCCTGGAGTCTTCGTCGGGGGGTCCAAGAGACCCAGTACTTC. Protein sequence: CAWSLRRGVQETQYF.

This chain links TRBV2 with TRBJ1-2, with D possibly TRBD1 on 5 matching bases. V lost 4 bases and J 4 bases, leaving 10 bases between the germline ends. CDR3 length: 13 amino acids. Germline CDR1 reads SNHLY; CDR2 reads FYNNEI. Here the CDR3 reads CASSVGTAYGYTF. As DNA, the CDR3 is TGTGCCAGCAGTGTCGGGACGGCCTATGGCTACACCTTC.

This clone was seen a single time. The gene calls are TRBV27 and TRBJ1-1; possible D gene TRBD1, 6 bases. The CDR3 totals 15 residues. The V end was cut by 3 bases, the J end by 4 bases, with 15 bases between. Germline CDR1 is MNHEY and CDR2 is SMNVEV (reference sequence). The chain's CDR3 is CASSFMARGGTEAFF. The CDR3 DNA reads TGTGCCAGCAGTTTCATGGCCAGGGGAGGCACTGAAGCTTTCTTT.

The chain joins TRBV5-1 to TRBJ2-5; weak D call: TRBD2 (5 bases). The CDR3 runs 17 residues. The ends were cut back, 0 bases at V and 2 bases at J, with 17 bases in the middle. Germline CDR1 reads SGHRS; CDR2 reads YFSETQ. CDR3 amino acids: CASSLGTRAPLQETQYF. The DNA for the CDR3 is TGCGCCAGCAGCTTGGGCACGAGGGCGCCTCTGCAAGAGACCCAGTACTTC.

The rearrangement uses TRBV10-2 and TRBJ2-1; 12 bases line up with TRBD2. After removal of 5 bases from V and 6 bases from J, the junction contained 5 bases not matched to a gene. Germline V CDR1 and CDR2: WSHSY, SAAADI. There are 15 residues in the CDR3. The CDR3 reads CASSPGLAGINEQFF. The CDR3 coding sequence is TGCGCCAGCAGTCCGGGACTAGCGGGCATCAATGAGCAGTTCTTC.